These 29 T cell receptor beta chains came from one sample sequenced in a study of Ad26.COV2.S vaccination and SARS-CoV-2 variants. Treatment here: over 15 received Ad26.COV2.S at low or high dose, single or two shots; a few received placebo; per-sample allocation not given. Repertoires come from day 63 after the first vaccine or placebo injection. Produced via immunoSEQ multiplex PCR; TCRdb's table is partial and in-frame only. The sample lists hundreds of thousands of clones, 86% occurring once. The material was peripheral blood, obtained in a trial of Ad26.COV2.S vaccine versus placebo. Receptors were obtained from a person aged 18 to 65 who received the Ad26.COV2.S COVID-19 vaccine or a placebo.

The chain couples TRBV7-2 to TRBJ1-1, with 7 positions matching TRBD1. Losses at the gene ends were 5 bases for V and 2 bases for J; bases not matched to a gene: 8. CDR1 and CDR2 from the germline V gene are SGHTA and FQGNSA. This CDR3 comprises 15 residues. CDR3 sequence reads: CASSPLPGGNTEAFF. CDR3 bases: TGTGCCAGCAGCCCCCTGCCAGGGGGAAACACTGAAGCTTTCTTT.

The chain links TRBV19 to TRBJ1-1; no clear D. Between the trimmed V and J ends, which lost 4 bases and 0 bases, there was a span of 12 bases. The CDR3 has 15 residues. Germline CDR1 is LNHDA and CDR2 is SQIVND (reference sequence). The CDR3 here is CASSRLESMNTEAFF. CDR3 coding DNA: TGTGCCAGTAGTAGGCTCGAATCCATGAACACTGAAGCTTTCTTT.

The chain uses TRBV9 and TRBJ2-7, with TRBD2 matching over 10 bases. In germline, CDR1 is SGDLS, CDR2 YYNGEE. J lost 3 bases, V lost 3 bases, and 3 bases had no gene match. CDR3 length: 14 amino acids. As DNA, the CDR3 is TGTGCCAGCAGCGACAGCGGGGGGGGCTACGAGCAGTACTTC. This translates into CASSDSGGGYEQYF.

The chain uses TRBV27 and TRBJ2-7, with D tentatively TRBD2 (6 bases). The CDR3 runs 14 residues. Germline CDR1 is MNHEY and CDR2 is SMNVEV (reference sequence). Deletions cut 11 bases from V and 6 bases from J, with 23 bases between. The CDR3 DNA reads as TGTGCCTCCAGTGCGGGAAGGGGATTTCGCGAGCAGTACTTC. This sequence encodes CASSAGRGFREQYF.

The CDR3 nucleotides are TGTGCCAGCAGTCGGGGGGTGGGGCTCGGCTACACCTTC. Translating gives CASSRGVGLGYTF. The gene calls are TRBV27 and TRBJ1-2; TRBD1 might be the D (5 bases). Germline CDR1 reads MNHEY; CDR2 reads SMNVEV (reference sequence). The CDR3 loop spans 13 amino acids. V lost 5 bases, J lost 8 bases, and 15 bases lay in between.

The V call is TRBV27, the J call TRBJ2-7; tentatively, D is TRBD2 (5 bases). CDR1 MNHEY and CDR2 SMNVEV come from the germline V gene (reference sequence). The germline V and J ends were trimmed by 0 bases and 2 bases, with 11 bases remaining between them. CDR3 length equals 15 residues. The CDR3 DNA sequence: TGTGCCAGCAGTTTATCGTACGGGGTCGCCTACGAGCAGTACTTC. Encoded protein: CASSLSYGVAYEQYF.

The chain joins TRBV3-1 (or the pseudogene TRBV3-2) to TRBJ1-3; weak D call: TRBD1 (6 bases). This CDR3 contains 17 residues. Germline V gene lookup returns CDR1 LGHDT and CDR2 YNNKEL (reference sequence). V gave up 4 bases and J gave up 0 bases, with 16 bases separating them. The CDR3 sequence is CASSPLKGRGSGNTIYF. For the CDR3, the DNA is TGTGCCAGCAGCCCCTTAAAAGGCAGGGGCTCTGGAAACACCATATATTTT.

V and J are TRBV7-3 and TRBJ2-7, with 10 positions matching TRBD1. Trimming took 5 bases from V and 6 from J; bases not matched to a gene: 1. Germline V gene data show CDR1 as SGHTA and CDR2 as FQGTGA. CDR3 length equals 12 residues. The CDR3 reads CASSGTGAEQYF. CDR3 coding DNA: TGTGCCAGCAGCGGGACAGGGGCCGAGCAGTACTTC. The whole variable domain, filled in from reference TRBV7-3 and TRBJ2-7, reads GAGVSQTPSNKVTEKGKYVELRCDPISGHTALYWYRQSLGQGPEFLIYFQGTGAADDSGLPNDRFFAVRPEGSVSTLKIQRTERGDSAVYLCASSGTGAEQYFGPGTRLTVT.

This clone appeared a single time. V and J are TRBV7-8 and TRBJ1-5; D remains unclear. Germline CDR1 is SGHVS and CDR2 is FQNEAQ. This CDR3 contains 14 residues. V was cut by 5 bases and J by 7 bases, with 15 bases left in between. CDR3 residues: CASSPRTRAQPQHF. For the CDR3, the DNA is TGTGCCAGCAGCCCACGCACCCGTGCCCAGCCCCAGCATTTT.

The gene calls are TRBV7-3 and TRBJ2-1, with D possibly matching TRBD2 (6 bases). The germline V gene encodes CDR1 SGHTA and CDR2 FQGTGA. The V end was cut by 5 bases, the J end by 1 base, with 18 bases between. CDR3 length: 17 residues. CDR3 nucleotide sequence: TGTGCCAGCAGCCCGAGGTTGGCGGGAACATCCTACAATGAGCAGTTCTTC. Translated: CASSPRLAGTSYNEQFF.

The rearrangement joins TRBV5-1 to TRBJ1-2, with D possibly being TRBD1 (6 bases). CDR1 is SGHRS and CDR2 is YFSETQ in the germline V gene. This CDR3 has 16 residues. The V gene lost 4 bases and the J gene lost 3 bases, with 19 bases spanning the gap. CDR3: CASSPGTNGPYYGYTF. In DNA, the CDR3 is TGCGCCAGCAGCCCCGGGACAAATGGGCCCTACTATGGCTACACCTTC. Variable domain in full (rest from reference TRBV5-1 and TRBJ1-2): KAGVTQTPRYLIKTRGQQVTLSCSPISGHRSVSWYQQTPGQGLQFLFEYFSETQRNKGNFPGRFSGRQFSNSRSEMNVSTLELGDSALYLCASSPGTNGPYYGYTFGSGTRLTVV.

This chain links TRBV7-2 with TRBJ1-2; the D is unclear. Germline values: CDR1 SGHTA, CDR2 FQGNSA. Deletions cut 5 bases from V and 3 bases from J, with 13 bases between. The CDR3 sequence is 14 residues long. The CDR3 nucleotides read TGTGCCAGCAGCCCCCGGGCAAAGGACTATGGCTACACCTTC. Its translation: CASSPRAKDYGYTF.

This clone was seen a few times. The rearrangement joins TRBV19 to TRBJ1-1; no clear D gene. Germline loops: CDR1 LNHDA, CDR2 SQIVND (reference sequence). The CDR3 totals 15 residues. V lost 7 bases, J lost 0 bases, and 15 bases lay in between. The CDR3 loop is CASTSSARMNTEAFF. The CDR3 DNA reads as TGTGCCAGTACCTCCTCCGCCAGGATGAACACTGAAGCTTTCTTT.

The gene calls are TRBV2 and TRBJ2-7; 7 nucleotides line up with TRBD1. Germline lookup yields CDR1 SNHLY and CDR2 FYNNEI. V was clipped by 6 bases and J by 0 bases; unmatched bases: 5. This CDR3 spans 14 amino acids. The CDR3 nucleotides are TGTGCCAGCAGGGGACAGACCAGCTCCTACGAGCAGTACTTC. Its protein product is CASRGQTSSYEQYF. The variable domain in full, completed from reference TRBV2 and TRBJ2-7, reads EPEVTQTPSHQVTQMGQEVILRCVPISNHLYFYWYRQILGQKVEFLVSFYNNEISEKSEIFDDQFSVERPDGSNFTLKIRSTKLEDSAMYFCASRGQTSSYEQYFGPGTRLTVT.

The chain links TRBV4-1 to TRBJ1-4, with a weak D call TRBD1 (5 bases). V lost 1 base and J 6 bases, leaving 9 bases between the germline ends. The CDR3 has 14 residues. Per the germline V gene, CDR1 is MGHRA and CDR2 is YSYEKL. The CDR3 coding sequence is TGCGCCAGCAGCCAAGCCAAAGGGGATGAAAAACTGTTTTTT. It is translated as CASSQAKGDEKLFF.

The genes are TRBV6-5 and TRBJ2-2, with TRBD2 matching over 9 bases. The V gene's germline CDR1 is MNHEY and CDR2 SVGAGI. CDR3 size: 14 residues. V lost 7 bases, J lost 4 bases, and 4 bases stayed unmatched. The CDR3 protein is CASTGGGGTGELFF. CDR3 DNA sequence: TGTGCCAGCACCGGCGGGGGGGGCACCGGGGAGCTGTTTTTT.

This clone was detected a few times. The chain links TRBV19 to TRBJ2-2; 10 bases are shared with TRBD2. V lost 0 bases to trimming and J lost 5 bases; unmatched junction nucleotides: 9. Germline assignment: CDR1 LNHDA and CDR2 SQIVND (reference sequence). The CDR3 contains 18 residues. CDR3 sequence: CASSIDRSSGRYTGELFF. The DNA of the CDR3 is TGTGCCAGTAGTATAGATCGTAGTAGCGGGAGGTATACCGGGGAGCTGTTTTTT.

This chain joins TRBV18 and TRBJ2-7, with unresolved D. V lost 3 bases and J 0 bases, leaving 9 bases between the germline ends. This CDR3 is 14 amino acids long. Per germline, CDR1 KGHSH and CDR2 LQKENI. The CDR3 sequence: CASSPWGSSYEQYF. Here the CDR3 DNA reads TGTGCCAGCTCACCGTGGGGAAGCTCCTACGAGCAGTACTTC.

This clone has at least ten counts. The rearrangement uses TRBV4-2 and TRBJ2-2; TRBD1 matches 8 bases. Germline V lookup: CDR1 LGHNA, CDR2 YNFKEQ. V shed 4 bases and J 6 bases; nucleotides not matched to a gene: 4. CDR3 size: 14 residues. CDR3 protein: CASSPSDRAGELFF. The DNA for the CDR3 is TGTGCCAGCAGCCCCTCGGACAGGGCCGGGGAGCTGTTTTTT.

V and J are TRBV11-2 and TRBJ1-1, with D unclear. Between the trimmed V and J ends, which lost 5 bases and 0 bases, there was a span of 7 bases. Per the germline V gene, CDR1 is SGHAT and CDR2 is FQNNGV. The CDR3 extends over 13 amino acids. This CDR3 reads CASSIQLNTEAFF. Written as DNA, the CDR3 is TGTGCCAGCAGCATACAGCTGAACACTGAAGCTTTCTTT.

The chain couples TRBV6-5 to TRBJ1-4; D is ambiguous. The CDR3 contains 13 residues. Trimming left V 2 bases short and J 8 bases short, with 9 bases between. Germline CDR1 reads MNHEY; CDR2 reads SVGAGI. The CDR3 DNA is TGTGCCAGCAGTTACGGGTCGGGGGAAAAACTGTTTTTT. Its protein product is CASSYGSGEKLFF.

The chain has TRBV24-1 and TRBJ1-4; D possibly corresponds to TRBD1 (5 bases). CDR1 is KGHDR and CDR2 is SFDVKD in the germline V gene. V was clipped by 9 bases and J by 6 bases, with 10 bases between them. This CDR3 region has 12 residues. This chain's CDR3 is CATGGPDEKLFF. CDR3 DNA sequence: TGTGCCACCGGGGGACCCGATGAAAAACTGTTTTTT.

This chain links TRBV18 with TRBJ2-1; D remains ambiguous. Germline CDR1 reads KGHSH; CDR2 reads LQKENI. The CDR3 extends over 17 amino acids. V was shortened by 1 base and J by 15 bases, with 28 bases between the two germline ends. The CDR3 region has the DNA TGTGCCAGCTCACCACGACCGGTGTCCCCCCAGGCGCCTGTTGGGTTCTTC. Translated: CASSPRPVSPQAPVGFF.

This chain connects TRBV27 to TRBJ2-7; a weak D match, TRBD2 (5 bases). The CDR3 covers 14 residues. Trimming cost V 4 bases and J 0 bases, with 10 bases left between them. CDR1 and CDR2 (germline): MNHEY, SMNVEV (reference sequence). CDR3 DNA sequence: TGTGCCAGCAGTTCCCTCGAGGGCTCCTACGAGCAGTACTTC. Its protein is CASSSLEGSYEQYF.

J is TRBJ2-5 and V is TRBV5-4; 9 bases match TRBD2. CDR1 and CDR2 (germline): SGHNT, YYREEE (reference sequence). This CDR3 spans 14 amino acids. V trimming: 4 bases; J trimming: 5 bases; junction bases outside the gene matches: 6. CDR3 sequence reads: CASSGGGAGETQYF. In nucleotides, the CDR3 is TGTGCCAGCAGCGGCGGGGGGGCCGGTGAGACCCAGTACTTC.

The chain links TRBV28 to TRBJ2-1; TRBD2 aligns across 7 bases. Germline loops: CDR1 MDHEN, CDR2 SYDVKM. After removal of 5 bases from V and 7 bases from J, the junction contained 11 bases not matched to a gene. CDR3 size: 15 residues. DNA for the CDR3: TGTGCCAGCAGTGGGGGGGACGCACTCGGGAATGAGCAGTTCTTC. Protein sequence: CASSGGDALGNEQFF.

J is TRBJ2-3 and V is TRBV5-1; D gene uncertain. Looked up from germline, CDR1 is SGHRS and CDR2 is YFSETQ. The CDR3 is 14 amino acids. Between the trimmed V and J ends, which lost 3 bases and 4 bases, there was a span of 12 bases. CDR3 sequence reads: CASSSDTVADTQYF. In DNA, the CDR3 is TGCGCCAGCAGCTCAGACACCGTGGCAGATACGCAGTATTTT.

The gene calls are TRBV28 and TRBJ2-1; D unclear. Germline CDR1 and CDR2: MDHEN and SYDVKM. V was clipped by 1 base and J by 8 bases, with 15 bases between them. The CDR3 is 15 amino acids. Written as DNA, the CDR3 is TGTGCCAGCAGTTTATTATCGCAGAAGGGCGATGAGCAGTTCTTC. Protein product: CASSLLSQKGDEQFF.

The J gene is TRBJ1-5, the V gene TRBV6-6; TRBD1 matches at 8 bases. The germline V gene has CDR1 MNHNY and CDR2 SVGAGI (reference sequence). J gave up 2 bases and V 6 bases, and 6 bases lay outside the gene matches. The CDR3 runs 15 residues. The CDR3 protein is CASSRTGMGNQPQHF. CDR3 in DNA: TGTGCCAGCAGCCGGACAGGGATGGGCAATCAGCCCCAGCATTTT.